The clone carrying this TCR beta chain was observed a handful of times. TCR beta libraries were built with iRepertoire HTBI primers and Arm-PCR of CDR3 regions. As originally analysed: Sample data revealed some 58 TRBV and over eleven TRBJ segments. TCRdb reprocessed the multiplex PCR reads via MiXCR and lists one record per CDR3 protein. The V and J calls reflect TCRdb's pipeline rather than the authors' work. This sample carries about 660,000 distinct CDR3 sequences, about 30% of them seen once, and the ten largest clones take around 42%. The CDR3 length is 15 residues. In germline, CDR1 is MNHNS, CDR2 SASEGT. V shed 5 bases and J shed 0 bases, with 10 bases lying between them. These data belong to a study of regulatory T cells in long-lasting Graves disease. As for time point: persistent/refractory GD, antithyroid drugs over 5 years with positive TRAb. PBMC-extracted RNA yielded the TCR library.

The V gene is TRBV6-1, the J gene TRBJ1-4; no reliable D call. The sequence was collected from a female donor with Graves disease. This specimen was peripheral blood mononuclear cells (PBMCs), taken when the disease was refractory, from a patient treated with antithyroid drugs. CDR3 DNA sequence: TGTGCCAGCAGTCGCGGCCGGCCAACTAATGAAAAACTGTTTTTT. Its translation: CASSRGRPTNEKLFF.